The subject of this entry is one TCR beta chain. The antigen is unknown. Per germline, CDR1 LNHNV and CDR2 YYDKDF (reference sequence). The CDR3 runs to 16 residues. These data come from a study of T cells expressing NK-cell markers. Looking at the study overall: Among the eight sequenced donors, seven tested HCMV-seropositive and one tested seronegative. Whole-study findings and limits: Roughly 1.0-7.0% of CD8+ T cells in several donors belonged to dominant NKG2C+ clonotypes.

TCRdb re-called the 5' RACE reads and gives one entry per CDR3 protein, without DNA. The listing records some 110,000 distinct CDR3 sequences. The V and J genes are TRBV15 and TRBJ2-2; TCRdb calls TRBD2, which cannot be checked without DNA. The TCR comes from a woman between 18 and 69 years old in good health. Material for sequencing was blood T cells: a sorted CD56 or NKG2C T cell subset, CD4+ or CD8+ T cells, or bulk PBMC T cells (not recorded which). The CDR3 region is CATTSPGTSNTGELFF. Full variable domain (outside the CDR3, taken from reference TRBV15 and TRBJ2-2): DAMVIQNPRYQVTQFGKPVTLSCSQTLNHNVMYWYQQKSSQAPKLLFHYYDKDFNNEADTPDNFQSRRPNTSFCFLDIRSPGLGDTAMYLCATTSPGTSNTGELFFGEGSRLTVL.